Listed below are T cell receptor beta chains from one sample, sequenced in a study of shared clonotypes between healthy human individuals. The data were produced by immunoSEQ multiplex PCR, yet TCRdb's version contains in-frame clones alone and is incomplete. The data contain nearly 750,000 clones, approximately 72% of them singletons. Sequencing used memory CD4+ T cells sorted from blood. These receptors originate from a woman in her twenties or thirties in good health. Both conserved end residues are part of each CDR3. Each record gives: J gene, V gene, D gene, clone size, CDR3 protein, CDR3 DNA. A D gene is named only where the DNA matches it firmly. Where a row states a size, it is once, few, many or the class of an expanded clone; other rows omit it.

j_call: TRBJ1-4; v_call: TRBV6-6; d_call: .; clone_size: .; cdr3_aa: CASSRSHREDEKLFF; cdr3_nt: TGTGCCAGCAGTCGCTCCCACAGGGAGGATGAAAAACTGTTTTTT
j_call: TRBJ2-1; v_call: TRBV11-2; d_call: .; clone_size: .; cdr3_aa: CASREMMSSYNEQFF; cdr3_nt: TGTGCCAGCAGGGAAATGATGAGCTCCTACAATGAGCAGTTCTTC
j_call: TRBJ2-1; v_call: TRBV11-2; d_call: TRBD2; clone_size: .; cdr3_aa: CASSLLGLAGFTYNEQFF; cdr3_nt: TGTGCCAGCAGCTTATTGGGACTAGCGGGATTTACCTACAATGAGCAGTTCTTC
j_call: TRBJ1-4; v_call: TRBV28; d_call: TRBD1; clone_size: .; cdr3_aa: CASSWQGATNEKLFF; cdr3_nt: TGTGCCAGCAGTTGGCAGGGGGCAACTAATGAAAAACTGTTTTTT
j_call: TRBJ2-2; v_call: TRBV7-3; d_call: TRBD2; clone_size: .; cdr3_aa: CASSLRAAGVGTGELFF; cdr3_nt: TGTGCCAGCAGCTTAAGGGCTGCGGGAGTGGGCACCGGGGAGCTGTTTTTT
j_call: TRBJ2-1; v_call: TRBV6-5; d_call: TRBD2; clone_size: .; cdr3_aa: CASSYSFASGGNEQFF; cdr3_nt: TGTGCCAGCAGTTACTCGTTCGCTAGCGGAGGCAATGAGCAGTTCTTC
j_call: TRBJ1-2; v_call: TRBV7-8; d_call: TRBD1; clone_size: .; cdr3_aa: CASSPVGTGPGYGYTF; cdr3_nt: TGTGCCAGCAGCCCGGTAGGGACAGGGCCCGGTTATGGCTACACCTTC
j_call: TRBJ1-2; v_call: TRBV19; d_call: .; clone_size: .; cdr3_aa: CASGTGQGLNGYTF; cdr3_nt: TGTGCCAGTGGAACGGGGCAGGGGCTTAATGGCTACACCTTC
j_call: TRBJ2-1; v_call: TRBV7-3; d_call: .; clone_size: .; cdr3_aa: CASSSGSYNEQFF; cdr3_nt: TGTGCCAGCAGCTCCGGATCCTACAATGAGCAGTTCTTC
j_call: TRBJ2-5; v_call: TRBV7-3; d_call: .; clone_size: .; cdr3_aa: CASSKGAQETQYF; cdr3_nt: TGTGCCAGCAGCAAAGGGGCGCAAGAGACCCAGTACTTC
j_call: TRBJ2-1; v_call: TRBV6-5; d_call: TRBD2; clone_size: .; cdr3_aa: CASSSQSSGRNEQFF; cdr3_nt: TGTGCCAGCAGTTCCCAGTCTAGCGGAAGGAATGAGCAGTTCTTC
j_call: TRBJ1-2; v_call: TRBV5-4; d_call: .; clone_size: .; cdr3_aa: CASRDSQYGYTF; cdr3_nt: TGTGCCAGCAGGGACAGCCAGTATGGCTACACCTTC
j_call: TRBJ2-5; v_call: TRBV5-8; d_call: .; clone_size: .; cdr3_aa: CASSPQTTEETQYF; cdr3_nt: TGTGCCAGCAGCCCGCAGACTACAGAAGAGACCCAGTACTTC
j_call: TRBJ1-4; v_call: TRBV6-5; d_call: .; clone_size: .; cdr3_aa: CASKPRPTNEKLFF; cdr3_nt: TGTGCCAGCAAACCAAGGCCAACTAATGAAAAACTGTTTTTT
j_call: TRBJ2-1; v_call: TRBV15; d_call: .; clone_size: .; cdr3_aa: CATSRDVWTEQFF; cdr3_nt: TGTGCCACCAGCAGAGATGTATGGACTGAGCAGTTCTTC
j_call: TRBJ2-1; v_call: TRBV7-9; d_call: .; clone_size: .; cdr3_aa: CASSPGGYNEQFF; cdr3_nt: TGTGCCAGCAGCCCTGGTGGATACAATGAGCAGTTCTTC
j_call: TRBJ1-1; v_call: TRBV5-5; d_call: .; clone_size: .; cdr3_aa: CASSPTDPNTEAFF; cdr3_nt: TGTGCCAGCAGCCCTACAGATCCGAACACTGAAGCTTTCTTT
j_call: TRBJ2-7; v_call: TRBV7-2; d_call: .; clone_size: few; cdr3_aa: CASSPNTYEQYF; cdr3_nt: TGTGCCAGCAGCCCCAATACCTACGAGCAGTACTTC
j_call: TRBJ1-3; v_call: TRBV11-2; d_call: .; clone_size: .; cdr3_aa: CASSLGPGNAGNTIYF; cdr3_nt: TGTGCCAGCAGCTTAGGTCCAGGGAACGCTGGAAACACCATATATTTT
j_call: TRBJ2-2; v_call: TRBV5-1; d_call: .; clone_size: .; cdr3_aa: CASSLAGDPGSGGTGELFF; cdr3_nt: TGCGCCAGCAGCTTGGCCGGGGACCCGGGGAGTGGAGGGACCGGGGAGCTGTTTTTT
j_call: TRBJ1-1; v_call: TRBV28; d_call: .; clone_size: .; cdr3_aa: CASRWTASEAFF; cdr3_nt: TGTGCCAGCAGGTGGACAGCGAGTGAAGCTTTCTTT
j_call: TRBJ1-2; v_call: TRBV28; d_call: .; clone_size: few; cdr3_aa: CASRAEDYGYTF; cdr3_nt: TGTGCCAGCAGGGCAGAAGACTATGGCTACACCTTC
j_call: TRBJ2-7; v_call: TRBV2; d_call: .; clone_size: .; cdr3_aa: CASSATSRRSEQYF; cdr3_nt: TGTGCCAGCAGCGCGACGTCCCGCCGGAGCGAGCAGTACTTC
j_call: TRBJ2-5; v_call: TRBV15; d_call: TRBD2; clone_size: .; cdr3_aa: CATSRDTTSGSRETQYF; cdr3_nt: TGTGCCACCAGCAGAGACACGACTAGCGGGAGTCGGGAGACCCAGTACTTC
j_call: TRBJ1-4; v_call: TRBV11-2; d_call: .; clone_size: .; cdr3_aa: CASSLGGNEKLFF; cdr3_nt: TGTGCCAGCAGCTTAGGGGGAAATGAAAAACTGTTTTTT
j_call: TRBJ1-5; v_call: TRBV28; d_call: .; clone_size: .; cdr3_aa: CASSLYGTQDQPQHF; cdr3_nt: TGTGCCAGCAGTTTATATGGGACACAAGATCAGCCCCAGCATTTT
j_call: TRBJ2-3; v_call: TRBV7-2; d_call: .; clone_size: .; cdr3_aa: CASSLQGRGDTQYF; cdr3_nt: TGTGCCAGCAGCCTGCAAGGGCGGGGAGATACGCAGTATTTT
j_call: TRBJ2-2; v_call: TRBV11-2; d_call: .; clone_size: few; cdr3_aa: CASGGTSNTGELFF; cdr3_nt: TGTGCCAGCGGCGGGACATCGAACACCGGGGAGCTGTTTTTT
j_call: TRBJ1-4; v_call: TRBV28; d_call: .; clone_size: .; cdr3_aa: CASTPAGGTNEKLFF; cdr3_nt: TGTGCCAGCACCCCGGCGGGTGGTACTAATGAAAAACTGTTTTTT
j_call: TRBJ2-3; v_call: TRBV18; d_call: TRBD2; clone_size: .; cdr3_aa: CASSPPSGASTDTQYF; cdr3_nt: TGTGCCAGCTCACCACCTAGCGGGGCTAGCACAGATACGCAGTATTTT
j_call: TRBJ2-7; v_call: TRBV19; d_call: TRBD2; clone_size: .; cdr3_aa: CASSRSGRSSYEQYF; cdr3_nt: TGTGCCAGTAGTCGTAGCGGGAGGAGCTCCTACGAGCAGTACTTC
j_call: TRBJ2-2; v_call: TRBV28; d_call: TRBD1; clone_size: .; cdr3_aa: CASSPPGTGTGELFF; cdr3_nt: TGTGCCAGCAGTCCCCCCGGGACAGGGACCGGGGAGCTGTTTTTT
j_call: TRBJ1-5; v_call: TRBV6-5; d_call: TRBD1; clone_size: .; cdr3_aa: CASSTQGNSNQPQHF; cdr3_nt: TGTGCCAGCAGTACACAGGGGAATAGCAATCAGCCCCAGCATTTT
j_call: TRBJ2-3; v_call: TRBV5-1; d_call: TRBD1; clone_size: once; cdr3_aa: CASSSGQVGLTDTQYF; cdr3_nt: TGCGCCAGCAGCTCCGGACAGGTGGGTTTGACAGATACGCAGTATTTT
j_call: TRBJ2-7; v_call: TRBV11-2; d_call: .; clone_size: .; cdr3_aa: CASSLEGLEYF; cdr3_nt: TGTGCCAGCAGCTTAGAGGGGTTGGAGTACTTC
j_call: TRBJ2-1; v_call: TRBV5-6; d_call: .; clone_size: .; cdr3_aa: CASSFFQRSSYNEQFF; cdr3_nt: TGTGCCAGCAGCTTCTTTCAGAGAAGCTCCTACAATGAGCAGTTCTTC
j_call: TRBJ1-1; v_call: TRBV5-4; d_call: .; clone_size: few; cdr3_aa: CASSSTLNTEAFF; cdr3_nt: TGTGCCAGCAGCTCCACACTAAACACTGAAGCTTTCTTT
j_call: TRBJ2-7; v_call: TRBV27; d_call: TRBD2; clone_size: .; cdr3_aa: CASQLSGRAHEQYF; cdr3_nt: TGTGCCAGCCAACTTAGCGGGAGGGCCCACGAGCAGTACTTC
j_call: TRBJ2-3; v_call: TRBV11-2; d_call: .; clone_size: .; cdr3_aa: CASSKLGPGRLADTQYF; cdr3_nt: TGTGCCAGCAGCAAACTAGGCCCGGGGAGGCTCGCAGATACGCAGTATTTT
j_call: TRBJ2-7; v_call: TRBV28; d_call: .; clone_size: .; cdr3_aa: CASSTYSGTYEQYF; cdr3_nt: TGTGCCAGCAGTACCTACAGCGGAACCTACGAGCAGTACTTC
j_call: TRBJ2-5; v_call: TRBV19; d_call: TRBD2; clone_size: many; cdr3_aa: CASSRVAGEAWTQYF; cdr3_nt: TGTGCCAGTAGCCGGGTAGCGGGAGAAGCGTGGACCCAGTACTTC
j_call: TRBJ1-2; v_call: TRBV7-9; d_call: TRBD1; clone_size: .; cdr3_aa: CASSLNRDSSVGYGYTF; cdr3_nt: TGTGCCAGCAGCTTGAACCGGGACAGCAGTGTTGGCTATGGCTACACCTTC
j_call: TRBJ2-7; v_call: TRBV28; d_call: .; clone_size: .; cdr3_aa: CASRDSYEQYF; cdr3_nt: TGTGCCAGCAGAGACAGCTACGAGCAGTACTTC
j_call: TRBJ2-3; v_call: TRBV11-2; d_call: TRBD1; clone_size: .; cdr3_aa: CASAETGTGENTQYF; cdr3_nt: TGTGCCAGCGCCGAGACCGGGACAGGGGAGAATACGCAGTATTTT
j_call: TRBJ2-1; v_call: TRBV7-6; d_call: TRBD2; clone_size: few; cdr3_aa: CASSLERGTQQFF; cdr3_nt: TGTGCCAGCAGCTTAGAGCGGGGGACTCAGCAGTTCTTC
j_call: TRBJ2-5; v_call: TRBV28; d_call: TRBD1; clone_size: .; cdr3_aa: CAAKEGQGAKTQYF; cdr3_nt: TGTGCCGCGAAAGAGGGACAGGGGGCAAAGACCCAGTACTTC
j_call: TRBJ2-1; v_call: TRBV11-3; d_call: .; clone_size: .; cdr3_aa: CASSSSWGRNEQFF; cdr3_nt: TGTGCCAGCAGCTCTTCGTGGGGTAGAAATGAGCAGTTCTTC
j_call: TRBJ2-1; v_call: TRBV4-2; d_call: TRBD2; clone_size: .; cdr3_aa: CASSQGLAGGRREQFF; cdr3_nt: TGTGCCAGCAGCCAAGGACTAGCGGGAGGGAGGCGTGAGCAGTTCTTC
j_call: TRBJ2-5; v_call: TRBV2; d_call: TRBD2; clone_size: .; cdr3_aa: CASSSPGTTKETQYF; cdr3_nt: TGTGCCAGCAGTTCCCCCGGGACTACAAAAGAGACCCAGTACTTC
j_call: TRBJ2-1; v_call: TRBV29-1; d_call: .; clone_size: few; cdr3_aa: CSVLLDRRYNEQFF; cdr3_nt: TGCAGCGTCCTGCTTGACAGACGATACAATGAGCAGTTCTTC
j_call: TRBJ2-1; v_call: TRBV7-3; d_call: .; clone_size: few; cdr3_aa: CASSPQQGIGEQFF; cdr3_nt: TGTGCCAGCAGCCCTCAGCAGGGAATAGGTGAGCAGTTCTTC
j_call: TRBJ2-7; v_call: TRBV5-1; d_call: TRBD1; clone_size: .; cdr3_aa: CASSSGQGAFGEQYF; cdr3_nt: TGCGCCAGCAGCTCCGGACAGGGGGCATTCGGCGAGCAGTACTTC
j_call: TRBJ1-5; v_call: TRBV6-5; d_call: .; clone_size: .; cdr3_aa: CASSYKGGQPQHF; cdr3_nt: TGTGCCAGCAGTTACAAGGGAGGTCAGCCCCAGCATTTT
j_call: TRBJ2-1; v_call: TRBV5-1; d_call: .; clone_size: .; cdr3_aa: CASTLGEIGYEQFF; cdr3_nt: TGCGCCAGCACCCTAGGGGAAATCGGCTATGAGCAGTTCTTC